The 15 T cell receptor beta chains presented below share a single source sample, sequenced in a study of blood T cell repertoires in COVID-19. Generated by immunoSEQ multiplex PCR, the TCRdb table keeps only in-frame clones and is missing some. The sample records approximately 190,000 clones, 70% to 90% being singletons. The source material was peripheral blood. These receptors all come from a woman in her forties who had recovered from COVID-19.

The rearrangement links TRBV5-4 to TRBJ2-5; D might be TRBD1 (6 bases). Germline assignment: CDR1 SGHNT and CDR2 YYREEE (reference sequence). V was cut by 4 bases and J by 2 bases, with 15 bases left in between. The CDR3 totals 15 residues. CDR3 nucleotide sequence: TGTGCCAGCAGCCAAGGGGGAGACCCTCAAGAGACCCAGTACTTC. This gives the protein CASSQGGDPQETQYF.

The CDR3 DNA sequence: TGTGCCAGTAGTATGATTCCTAGCGGGAGGGTTCTGGACAATGAGCAGTTCTTC. As protein: CASSMIPSGRVLDNEQFF. This chain uses TRBV19 with TRBJ2-1; TRBD2 matches 12 bases. Looked up from germline, CDR1 is LNHDA and CDR2 is SQIVND (reference sequence). Germline trimming cut 3 bases from V and 5 bases from J; bases unmatched to any gene: 11. The CDR3 has 18 amino acids.

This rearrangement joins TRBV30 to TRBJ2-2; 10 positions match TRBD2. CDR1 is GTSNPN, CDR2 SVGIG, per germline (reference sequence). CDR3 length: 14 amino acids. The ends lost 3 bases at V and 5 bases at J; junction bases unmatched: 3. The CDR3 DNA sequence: TGTGCCTGGAGCGTAGCGGGAGGAACCGGGGAGCTGTTTTTT. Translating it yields CAWSVAGGTGELFF.

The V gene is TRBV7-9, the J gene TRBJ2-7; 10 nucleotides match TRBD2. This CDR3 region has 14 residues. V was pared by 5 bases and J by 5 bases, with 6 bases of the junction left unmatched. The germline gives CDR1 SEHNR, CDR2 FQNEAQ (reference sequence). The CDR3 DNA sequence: TGTGCCAGCAGCGACCGACTAGCGGGCCACGAGCAGTACTTC. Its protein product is CASSDRLAGHEQYF. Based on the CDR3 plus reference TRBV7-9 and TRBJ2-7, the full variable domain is DTGVSQNPRHKITKRGQNVTFRCDPISEHNRLYWYRQTLGQGPEFLTYFQNEAQLEKSRLLSDRFSAERPKGSFSTLEIQRTEQGDSAMYLCASSDRLAGHEQYFGPGTRLTVT.

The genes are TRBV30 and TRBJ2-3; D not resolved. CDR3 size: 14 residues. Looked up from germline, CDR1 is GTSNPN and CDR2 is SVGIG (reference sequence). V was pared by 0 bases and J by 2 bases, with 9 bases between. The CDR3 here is CAWSVGQSTDTQYF. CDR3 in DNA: TGTGCCTGGAGTGTTGGGCAGTCCACAGATACGCAGTATTTT.

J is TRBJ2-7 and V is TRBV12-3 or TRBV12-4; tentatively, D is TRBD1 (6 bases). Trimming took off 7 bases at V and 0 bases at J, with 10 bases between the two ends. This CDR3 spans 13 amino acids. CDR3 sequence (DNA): TGTGCCAGCAACCGGGACAACTCCTACGAGCAGTACTTC. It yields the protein CASNRDNSYEQYF.

CDR3 DNA sequence: TGTGCCAGCAGCTTGAGTAGCGACGAGCAGTACTTC. It specifies CASSLSSDEQYF. The chain recombines TRBV5-6 with TRBJ2-7; possible D gene TRBD2, 5 bases. This CDR3 region has 12 residues. CDR1 SGHDT and CDR2 YYEEEE come from the germline V gene. V was cut by 1 base and J by 5 bases, with 7 bases left in between.

The CDR3 sequence is CASSQAGGYEQYF. CDR3 DNA sequence: TGTGCCAGCAGCCAGGCGGGAGGCTACGAGCAGTACTTC. The rearrangement links TRBV3-1 (or the pseudogene TRBV3-2) to TRBJ2-7; 8 bases line up with TRBD2. With V trimmed by 3 bases and J by 3 bases, 1 base remained unmatched. The germline V gene has CDR1 LGHDT and CDR2 YNNKEL (reference sequence). CDR3 size: 13 residues.

CDR3 in amino acids: CASSIMDRGNTEAFF. The CDR3 nucleotides read TGTGCCAGTAGTATAATGGACAGGGGGAACACTGAAGCTTTCTTT. The V call is TRBV19, the J call TRBJ1-1, with 9 nucleotides matching TRBD1. Germline-derived CDR1 and CDR2 are LNHDA and SQIVND (reference sequence). This CDR3 region has 15 residues. Losses at the gene ends were 2 bases for V and 1 base for J; bases not matched to a gene: 2.

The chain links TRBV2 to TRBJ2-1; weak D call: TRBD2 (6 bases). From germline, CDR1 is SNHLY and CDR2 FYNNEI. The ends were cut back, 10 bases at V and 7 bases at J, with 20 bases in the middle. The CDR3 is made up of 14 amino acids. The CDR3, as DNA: TGTGCCACAGGACCCCCTAGCGAGCGGAATGAGCAGTTCTTC. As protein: CATGPPSERNEQFF. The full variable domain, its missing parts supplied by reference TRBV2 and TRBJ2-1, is EPEVTQTPSHQVTQMGQEVILRCVPISNHLYFYWYRQILGQKVEFLVSFYNNEISEKSEIFDDQFSVERPDGSNFTLKIRSTKLEDSAMYFCATGPPSERNEQFFGPGTRLTVL.

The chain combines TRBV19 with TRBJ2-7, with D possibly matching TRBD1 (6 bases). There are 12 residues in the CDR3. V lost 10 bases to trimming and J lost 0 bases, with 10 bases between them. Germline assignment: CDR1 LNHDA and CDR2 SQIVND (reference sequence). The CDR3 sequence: CATTGISYEQYF. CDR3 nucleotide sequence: TGTGCCACCACAGGGATCTCCTACGAGCAGTACTTC.

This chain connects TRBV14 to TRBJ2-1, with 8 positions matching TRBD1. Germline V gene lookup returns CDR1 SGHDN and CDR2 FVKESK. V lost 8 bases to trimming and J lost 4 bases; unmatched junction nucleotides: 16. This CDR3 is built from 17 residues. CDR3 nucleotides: TGTGCCAGCGCCAAAGCACGACAGGGGAAGGCATACAATGAGCAGTTCTTC. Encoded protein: CASAKARQGKAYNEQFF.

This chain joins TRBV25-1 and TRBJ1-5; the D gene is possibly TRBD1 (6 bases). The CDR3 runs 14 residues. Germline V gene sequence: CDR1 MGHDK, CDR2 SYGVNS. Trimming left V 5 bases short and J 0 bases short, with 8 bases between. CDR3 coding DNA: TGTGCCAGCAGTCGACAGGATAGCAATCAGCCCCAGCATTTT. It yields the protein CASSRQDSNQPQHF. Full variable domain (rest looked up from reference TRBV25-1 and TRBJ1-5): EADIYQTPRYLVIGTGKKITLECSQTMGHDKMYWYQQDPGMELHLIHYSYGVNSTEKGDLSSESTVSRIRTEHFPLTLESARPSHTSQYLCASSRQDSNQPQHFGDGTRLSIL.

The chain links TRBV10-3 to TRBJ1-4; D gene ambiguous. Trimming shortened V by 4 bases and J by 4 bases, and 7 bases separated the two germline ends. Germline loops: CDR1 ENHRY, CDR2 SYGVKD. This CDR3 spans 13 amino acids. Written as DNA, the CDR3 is TGTGCCATCAGTGGGGAGTTTAATGAAAAACTGTTTTTT. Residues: CAISGEFNEKLFF.

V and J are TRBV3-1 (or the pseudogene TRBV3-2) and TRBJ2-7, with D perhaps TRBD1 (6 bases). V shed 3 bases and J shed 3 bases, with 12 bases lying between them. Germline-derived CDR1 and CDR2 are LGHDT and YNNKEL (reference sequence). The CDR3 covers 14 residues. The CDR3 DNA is TGTGCCAGCAGCCACCTGGACAGAAGCTACGAGCAGTACTTC. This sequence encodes CASSHLDRSYEQYF.